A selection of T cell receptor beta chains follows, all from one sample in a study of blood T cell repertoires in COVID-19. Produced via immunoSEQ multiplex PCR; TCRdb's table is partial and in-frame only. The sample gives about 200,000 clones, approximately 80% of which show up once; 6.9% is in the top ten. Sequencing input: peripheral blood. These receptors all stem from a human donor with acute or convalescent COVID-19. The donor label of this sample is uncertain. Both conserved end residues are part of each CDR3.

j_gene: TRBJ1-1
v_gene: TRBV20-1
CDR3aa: CSASRVLLMNTEAFF

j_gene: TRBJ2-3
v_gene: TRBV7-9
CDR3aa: CASSFRTGGETDTQYF

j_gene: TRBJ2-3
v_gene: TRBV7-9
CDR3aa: CASSLPSTSFTDTQYF

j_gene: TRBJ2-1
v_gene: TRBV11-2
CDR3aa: CASSLRGRGRNEQFF

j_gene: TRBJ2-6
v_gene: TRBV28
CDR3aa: CASSLFSLGANVLTF

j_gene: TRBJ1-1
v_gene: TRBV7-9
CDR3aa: CASSLSRTNTEAFF

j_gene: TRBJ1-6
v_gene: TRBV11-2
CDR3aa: CASSLDTPRGLHNSPLHF

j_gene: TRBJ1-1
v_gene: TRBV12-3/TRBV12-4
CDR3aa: CASSDRNTEAFF

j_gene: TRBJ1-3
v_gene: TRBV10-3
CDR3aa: CAISEQLTGAGNTIYF

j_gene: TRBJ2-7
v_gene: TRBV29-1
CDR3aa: CSVRTGIYEQYF

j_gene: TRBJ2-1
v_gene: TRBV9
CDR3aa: CASSLAGGLYNEQFF

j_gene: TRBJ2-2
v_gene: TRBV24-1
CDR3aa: CATSDLGRGDTGELFF

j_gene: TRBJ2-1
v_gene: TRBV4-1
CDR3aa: CASSQDSQREQFF

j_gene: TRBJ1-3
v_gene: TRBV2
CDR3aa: CASSPQGPSSGNTIYF

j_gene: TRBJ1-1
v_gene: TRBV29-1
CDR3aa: CSVEVWKQNPEAFF

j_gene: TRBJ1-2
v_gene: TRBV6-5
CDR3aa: CASRINSGYTF

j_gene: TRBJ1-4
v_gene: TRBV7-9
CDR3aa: CASSLTGEVGKLFF

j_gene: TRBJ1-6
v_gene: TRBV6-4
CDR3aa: CASRPDTDNSPLHF

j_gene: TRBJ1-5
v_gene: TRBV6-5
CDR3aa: CASSYSGTGVNQPQHF

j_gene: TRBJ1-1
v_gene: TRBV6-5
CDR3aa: CASRETGNTEAFF

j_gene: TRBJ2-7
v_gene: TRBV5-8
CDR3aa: CASSLDRSGTYEQYF

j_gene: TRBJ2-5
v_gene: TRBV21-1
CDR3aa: CASSPPGTLLQETQYF

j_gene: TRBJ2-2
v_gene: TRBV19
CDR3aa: CASSITGQGYTGELFF

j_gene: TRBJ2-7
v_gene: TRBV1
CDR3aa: CTSSQLPAGRVSYEQYF

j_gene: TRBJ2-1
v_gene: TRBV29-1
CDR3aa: CSVERSSYNEQFF

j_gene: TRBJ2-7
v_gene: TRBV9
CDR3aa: CVSSVPGQRSPPRTYEQYF

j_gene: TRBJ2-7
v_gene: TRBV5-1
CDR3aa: CASSLAPGVGEQYF

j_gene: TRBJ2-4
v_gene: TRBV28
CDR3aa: CASSGPISVAKNIQYF

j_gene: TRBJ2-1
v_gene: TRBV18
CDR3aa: CASSPYLARNNEQFF

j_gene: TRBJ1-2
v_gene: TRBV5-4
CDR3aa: CASSFDRGRGYTF

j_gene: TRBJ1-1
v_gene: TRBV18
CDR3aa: CASSQTGDTEAFF

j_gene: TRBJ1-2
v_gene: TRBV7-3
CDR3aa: CASSLRGQGANGYTF

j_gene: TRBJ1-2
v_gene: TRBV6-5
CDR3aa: CASRRDSPYGYTF

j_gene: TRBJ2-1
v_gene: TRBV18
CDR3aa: CASSPGLAGGNEQFF

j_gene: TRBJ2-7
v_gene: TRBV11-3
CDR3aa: CASSFGLAYEQYF

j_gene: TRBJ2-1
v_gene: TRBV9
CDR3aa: CASSDAGTVNEQFF

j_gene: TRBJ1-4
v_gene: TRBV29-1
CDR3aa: CSAQGGADEKLFF

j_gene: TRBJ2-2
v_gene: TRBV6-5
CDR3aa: CASEPTTNTGELFF

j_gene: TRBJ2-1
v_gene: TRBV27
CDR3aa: CAIRSRASGTYNEQFF

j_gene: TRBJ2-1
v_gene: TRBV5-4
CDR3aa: CASSPAGGRYNEQFF

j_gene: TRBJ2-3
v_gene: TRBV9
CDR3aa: CASSSRDYPPDTQYF

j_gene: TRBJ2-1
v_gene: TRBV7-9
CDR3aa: CASRPAGDEQFF

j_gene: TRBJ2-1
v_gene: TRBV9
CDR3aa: CASSVEASSYNEQFF

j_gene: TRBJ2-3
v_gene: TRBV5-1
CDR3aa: CASSLGTSGSAGYPTDTQYF